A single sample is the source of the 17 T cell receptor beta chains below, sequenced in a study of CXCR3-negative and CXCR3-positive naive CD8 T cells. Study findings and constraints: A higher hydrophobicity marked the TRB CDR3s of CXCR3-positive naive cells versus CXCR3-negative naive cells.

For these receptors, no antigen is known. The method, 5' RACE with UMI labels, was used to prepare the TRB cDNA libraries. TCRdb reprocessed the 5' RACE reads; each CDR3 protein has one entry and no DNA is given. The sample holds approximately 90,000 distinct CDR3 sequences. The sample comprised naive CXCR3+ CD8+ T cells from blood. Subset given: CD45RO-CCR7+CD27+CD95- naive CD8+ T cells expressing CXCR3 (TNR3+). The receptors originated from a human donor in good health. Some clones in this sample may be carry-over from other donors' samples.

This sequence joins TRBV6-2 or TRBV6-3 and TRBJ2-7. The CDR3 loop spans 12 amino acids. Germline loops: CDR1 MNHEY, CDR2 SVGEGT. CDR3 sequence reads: CASMDGAYEQYF.

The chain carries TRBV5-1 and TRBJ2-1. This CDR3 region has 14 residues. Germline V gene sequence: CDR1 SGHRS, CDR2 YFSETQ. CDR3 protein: CASSWGLSYNEQFF.

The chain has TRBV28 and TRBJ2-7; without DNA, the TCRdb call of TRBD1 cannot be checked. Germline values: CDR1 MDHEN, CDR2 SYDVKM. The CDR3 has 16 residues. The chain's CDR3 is CASSLDRTGWSYEQYF.

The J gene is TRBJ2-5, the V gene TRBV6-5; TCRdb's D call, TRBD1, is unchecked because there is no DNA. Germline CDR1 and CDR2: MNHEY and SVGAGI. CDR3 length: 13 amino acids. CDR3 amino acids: CASSEQGQGTQYF.

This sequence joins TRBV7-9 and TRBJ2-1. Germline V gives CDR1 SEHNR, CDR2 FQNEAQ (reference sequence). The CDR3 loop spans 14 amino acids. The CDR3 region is CASSLEVGYNEQFF. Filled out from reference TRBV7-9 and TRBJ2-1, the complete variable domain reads DTGVSQNPRHKITKRGQNVTFRCDPISEHNRLYWYRQTLGQGPEFLTYFQNEAQLEKSRLLSDRFSAERPKGSFSTLEIQRTEQGDSAMYLCASSLEVGYNEQFFGPGTRLTVL.

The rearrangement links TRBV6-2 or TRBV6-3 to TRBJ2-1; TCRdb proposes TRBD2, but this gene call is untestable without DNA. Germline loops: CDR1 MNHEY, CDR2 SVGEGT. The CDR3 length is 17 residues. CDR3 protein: CASSYSSSVPPYNEQFF.

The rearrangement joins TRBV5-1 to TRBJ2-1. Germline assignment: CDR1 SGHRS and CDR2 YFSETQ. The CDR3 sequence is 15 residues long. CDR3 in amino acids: CASSSAGGSYNEQFF.

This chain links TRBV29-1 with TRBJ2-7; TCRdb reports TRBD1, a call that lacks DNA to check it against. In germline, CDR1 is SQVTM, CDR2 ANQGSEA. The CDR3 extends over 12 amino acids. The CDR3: CSVGAGSGEQYF.

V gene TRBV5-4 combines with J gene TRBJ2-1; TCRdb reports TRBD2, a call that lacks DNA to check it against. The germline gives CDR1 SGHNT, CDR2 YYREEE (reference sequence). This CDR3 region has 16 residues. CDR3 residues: CASRPPEGLSYNEQFF. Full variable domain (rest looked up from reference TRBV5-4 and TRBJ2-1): ETGVTQSPTHLIKTRGQQVTLRCSSQSGHNTVSWYQQALGQGPQFIFQYYREEENGRGNFPPRFSGLQFPNYSSELNVNALELDDSALYLCASRPPEGLSYNEQFFGPGTRLTVL.

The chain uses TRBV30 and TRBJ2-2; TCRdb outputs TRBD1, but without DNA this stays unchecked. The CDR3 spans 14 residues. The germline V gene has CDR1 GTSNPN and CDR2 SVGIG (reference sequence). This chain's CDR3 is CAWSGDSETGELFF.

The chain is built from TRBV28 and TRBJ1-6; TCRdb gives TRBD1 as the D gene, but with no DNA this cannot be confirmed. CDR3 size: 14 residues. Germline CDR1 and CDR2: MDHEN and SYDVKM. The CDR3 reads CASMGQGYNSPLHF.

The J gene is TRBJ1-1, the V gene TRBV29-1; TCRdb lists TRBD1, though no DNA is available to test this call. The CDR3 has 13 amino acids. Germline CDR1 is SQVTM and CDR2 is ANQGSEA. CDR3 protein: CSAEQGWNTEAFF.

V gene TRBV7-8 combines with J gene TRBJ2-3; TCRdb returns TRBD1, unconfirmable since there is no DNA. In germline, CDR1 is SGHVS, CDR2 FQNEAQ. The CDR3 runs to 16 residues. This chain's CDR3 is CASSLEGQGPTDTQYF.

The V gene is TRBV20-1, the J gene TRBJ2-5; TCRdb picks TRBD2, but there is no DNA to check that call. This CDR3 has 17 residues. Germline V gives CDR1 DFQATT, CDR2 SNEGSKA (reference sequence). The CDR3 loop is CSARAGTSYPISETQYF.

The CDR3 reads CASPASGGPFSAQYF. The V and J genes are TRBV4-1 and TRBJ2-3; TCRdb outputs TRBD2, but without DNA this stays unchecked. Germline values: CDR1 MGHRA, CDR2 YSYEKL. This CDR3 spans 15 amino acids.

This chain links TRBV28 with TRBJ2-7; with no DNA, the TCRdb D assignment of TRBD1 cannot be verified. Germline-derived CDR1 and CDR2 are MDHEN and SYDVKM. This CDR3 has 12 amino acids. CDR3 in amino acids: CASSPEGNEQYF.

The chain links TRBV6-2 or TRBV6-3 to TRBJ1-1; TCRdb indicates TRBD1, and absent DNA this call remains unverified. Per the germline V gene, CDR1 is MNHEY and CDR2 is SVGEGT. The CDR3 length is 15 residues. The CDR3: CASSYPGLGDTEAFF.